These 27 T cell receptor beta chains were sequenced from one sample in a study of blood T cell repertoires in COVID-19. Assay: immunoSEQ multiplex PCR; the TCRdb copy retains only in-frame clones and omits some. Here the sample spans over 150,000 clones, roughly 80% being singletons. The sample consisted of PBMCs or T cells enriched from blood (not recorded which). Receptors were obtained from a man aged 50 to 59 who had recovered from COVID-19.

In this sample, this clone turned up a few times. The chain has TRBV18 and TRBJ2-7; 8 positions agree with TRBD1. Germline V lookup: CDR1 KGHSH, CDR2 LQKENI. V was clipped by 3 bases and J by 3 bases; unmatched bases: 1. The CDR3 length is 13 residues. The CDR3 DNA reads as TGTGCCAGCTCACCGGACAGGGTCTACGAGCAGTACTTC. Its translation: CASSPDRVYEQYF.

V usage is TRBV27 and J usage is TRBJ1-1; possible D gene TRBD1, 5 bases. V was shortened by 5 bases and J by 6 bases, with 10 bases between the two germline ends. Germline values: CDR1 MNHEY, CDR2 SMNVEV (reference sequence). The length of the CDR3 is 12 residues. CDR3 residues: CASSRVGAEAFF. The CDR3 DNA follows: TGTGCCAGCAGTAGGGTAGGGGCTGAAGCTTTCTTT.

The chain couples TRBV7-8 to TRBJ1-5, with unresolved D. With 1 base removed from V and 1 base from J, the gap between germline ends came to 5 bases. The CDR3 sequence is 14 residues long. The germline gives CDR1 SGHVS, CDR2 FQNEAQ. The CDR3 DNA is TGTGCCAGCAGCTTAGATAGAAGCAATCAGCCCCAGCATTTT. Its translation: CASSLDRSNQPQHF.

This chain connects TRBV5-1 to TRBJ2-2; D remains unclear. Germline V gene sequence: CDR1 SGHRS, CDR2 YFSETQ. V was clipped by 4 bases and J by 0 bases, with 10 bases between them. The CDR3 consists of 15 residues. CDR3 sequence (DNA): TGCGCCAGCAGCCCCGAGGTAGCGAACACCGGGGAGCTGTTTTTT. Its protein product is CASSPEVANTGELFF.

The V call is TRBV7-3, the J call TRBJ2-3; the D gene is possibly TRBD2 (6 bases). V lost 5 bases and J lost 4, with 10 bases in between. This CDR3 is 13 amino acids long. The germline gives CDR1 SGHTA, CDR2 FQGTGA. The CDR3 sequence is CASSLRGSDTQYF. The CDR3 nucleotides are TGTGCCAGCAGCCTCCGGGGGTCAGATACGCAGTATTTT. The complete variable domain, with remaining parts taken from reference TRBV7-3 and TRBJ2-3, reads GAGVSQTPSNKVTEKGKYVELRCDPISGHTALYWYRQSLGQGPEFLIYFQGTGAADDSGLPNDRFFAVRPEGSVSTLKIQRTERGDSAVYLCASSLRGSDTQYFGPGTRLTVL.

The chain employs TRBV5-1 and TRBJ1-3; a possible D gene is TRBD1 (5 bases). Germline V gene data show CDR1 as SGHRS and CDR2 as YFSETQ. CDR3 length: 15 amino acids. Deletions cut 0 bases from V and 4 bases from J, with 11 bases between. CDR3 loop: CASSLGPRAGNTIYF. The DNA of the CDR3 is TGCGCCAGCAGCTTGGGTCCCAGGGCCGGAAACACCATATATTTT. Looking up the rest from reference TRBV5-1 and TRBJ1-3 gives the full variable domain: KAGVTQTPRYLIKTRGQQVTLSCSPISGHRSVSWYQQTPGQGLQFLFEYFSETQRNKGNFPGRFSGRQFSNSRSEMNVSTLELGDSALYLCASSLGPRAGNTIYFGEGSWLTVV.

In DNA form, the CDR3 reads TGTGCCAGCAGCTTAGCGGGGGGGCCTTCAGATACGCAGTATTTT. Translation gives CASSLAGGPSDTQYF. The chain joins TRBV11-1 to TRBJ2-3; TRBD2 might be the D (7 bases). The CDR3 has 15 amino acids. Looked up from germline, CDR1 is SGHAT and CDR2 is FQDESV (reference sequence). V gave up 0 bases and J gave up 4 bases, with 11 bases separating them.

The CDR3 loop reads CASSIQGHSGYTF. In nucleotides, the CDR3 is TGTGCCAGTAGTATCCAGGGGCACAGTGGCTACACCTTC. This chain joins TRBV19 and TRBJ1-2, with D possibly TRBD1 on 6 matching bases. The CDR3 has 13 amino acids. Trimming pared 3 bases from V and 7 bases from J, leaving 12 bases between. The germline CDR1 and CDR2 sequences are LNHDA and SQIVND (reference sequence).

The CDR3 bases are TGTGCCAGCAGCCAAGATAGGACAGCTAATCAGCCCCAGCATTTT. Translated, it gives CASSQDRTANQPQHF. This sequence joins TRBV7-2 and TRBJ1-5; weak D call: TRBD1 (6 bases). Between the trimmed V and J ends, which lost 5 bases and 4 bases, there was a span of 15 bases. The germline V gene encodes CDR1 SGHTA and CDR2 FQGNSA. This CDR3 has 15 amino acids.

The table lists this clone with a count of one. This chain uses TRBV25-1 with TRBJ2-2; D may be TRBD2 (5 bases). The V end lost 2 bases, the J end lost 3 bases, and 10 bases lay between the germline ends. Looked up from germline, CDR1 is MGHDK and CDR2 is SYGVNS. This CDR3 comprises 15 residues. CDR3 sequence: CASSERGRDTGELFF. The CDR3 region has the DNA TGTGCCAGCAGTGAAAGAGGGCGCGACACCGGGGAGCTGTTTTTT. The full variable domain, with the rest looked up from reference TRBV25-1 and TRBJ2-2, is EADIYQTPRYLVIGTGKKITLECSQTMGHDKMYWYQQDPGMELHLIHYSYGVNSTEKGDLSSESTVSRIRTEHFPLTLESARPSHTSQYLCASSERGRDTGELFFGEGSRLTVL.

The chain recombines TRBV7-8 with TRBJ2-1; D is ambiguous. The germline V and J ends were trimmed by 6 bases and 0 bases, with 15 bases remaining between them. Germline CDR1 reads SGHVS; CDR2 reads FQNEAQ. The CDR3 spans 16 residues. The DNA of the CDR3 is TGTGCCAGCAGTCTACCCTTCCCCAACTCCTACAATGAGCAGTTCTTC. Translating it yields CASSLPFPNSYNEQFF. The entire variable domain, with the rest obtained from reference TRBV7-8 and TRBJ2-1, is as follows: GAGVSQSPRYKVAKRGQDVALRCDPISGHVSLFWYQQALGQGPEFLTYFQNEAQLDKSGLPSDRFFAERPEGSVSTLKIQRTQQEDSAVYLCASSLPFPNSYNEQFFGPGTRLTVL.

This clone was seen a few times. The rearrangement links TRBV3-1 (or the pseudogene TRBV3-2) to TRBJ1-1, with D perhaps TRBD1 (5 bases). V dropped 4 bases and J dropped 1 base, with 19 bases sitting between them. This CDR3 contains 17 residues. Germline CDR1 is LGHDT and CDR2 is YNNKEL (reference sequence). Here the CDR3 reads CASSRYVSDRANTEAFF. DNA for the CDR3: TGTGCCAGCAGCCGGTACGTGAGCGACAGAGCGAACACTGAAGCTTTCTTT.

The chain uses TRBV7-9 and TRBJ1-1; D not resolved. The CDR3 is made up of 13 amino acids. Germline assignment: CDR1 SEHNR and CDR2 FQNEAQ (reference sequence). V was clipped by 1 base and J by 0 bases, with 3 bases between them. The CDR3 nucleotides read TGTGCCAGCAGCTTAGACATGAACACTGAAGCTTTCTTT. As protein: CASSLDMNTEAFF.

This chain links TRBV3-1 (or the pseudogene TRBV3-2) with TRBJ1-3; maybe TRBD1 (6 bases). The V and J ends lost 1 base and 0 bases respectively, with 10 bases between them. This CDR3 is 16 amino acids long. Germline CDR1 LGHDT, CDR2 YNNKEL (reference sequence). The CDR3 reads CASSQGGGGSGNTIYF. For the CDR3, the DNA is TGTGCCAGCAGCCAAGGGGGAGGGGGCTCTGGAAACACCATATATTTT.

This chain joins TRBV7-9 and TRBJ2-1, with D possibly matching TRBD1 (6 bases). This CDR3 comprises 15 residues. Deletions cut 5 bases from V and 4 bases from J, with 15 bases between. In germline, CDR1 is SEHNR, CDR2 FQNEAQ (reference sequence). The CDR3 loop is CASSNRVTDYNEQFF. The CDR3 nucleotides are TGTGCCAGCAGCAACAGGGTTACTGATTACAATGAGCAGTTCTTC.

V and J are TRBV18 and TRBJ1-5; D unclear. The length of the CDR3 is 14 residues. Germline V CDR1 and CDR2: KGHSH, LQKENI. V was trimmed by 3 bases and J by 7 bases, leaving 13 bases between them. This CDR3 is CASSPALAGQPQHF. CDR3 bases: TGTGCCAGCTCACCGGCCCTGGCGGGGCAGCCCCAGCATTTT.

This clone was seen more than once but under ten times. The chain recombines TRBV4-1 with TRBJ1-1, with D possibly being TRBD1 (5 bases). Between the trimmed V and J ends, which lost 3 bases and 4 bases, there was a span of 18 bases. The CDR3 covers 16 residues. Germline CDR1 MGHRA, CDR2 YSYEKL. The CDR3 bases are TGCGCCAGCAGCCATTCCGATTGGGGGGGTGGCACTGAAGCTTTCTTT. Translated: CASSHSDWGGGTEAFF.

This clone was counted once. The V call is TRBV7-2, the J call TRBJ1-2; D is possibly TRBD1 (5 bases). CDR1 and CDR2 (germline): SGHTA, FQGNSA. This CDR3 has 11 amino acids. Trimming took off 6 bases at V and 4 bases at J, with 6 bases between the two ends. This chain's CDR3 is CASRDIYGYTF. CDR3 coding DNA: TGTGCCAGCAGGGACATCTATGGCTACACCTTC.

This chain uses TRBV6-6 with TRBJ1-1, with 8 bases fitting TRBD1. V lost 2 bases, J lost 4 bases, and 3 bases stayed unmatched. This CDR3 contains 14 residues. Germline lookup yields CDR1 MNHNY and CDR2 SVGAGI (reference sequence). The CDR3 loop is CASSYTDRGTEAFF. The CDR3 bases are TGTGCCAGCAGTTACACAGACAGGGGCACTGAAGCTTTCTTT.

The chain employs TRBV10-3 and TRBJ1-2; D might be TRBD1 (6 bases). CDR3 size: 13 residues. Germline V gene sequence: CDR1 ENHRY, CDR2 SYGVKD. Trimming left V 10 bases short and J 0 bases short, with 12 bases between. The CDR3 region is CANWDKANYGYTF. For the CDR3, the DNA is TGTGCCAACTGGGACAAAGCTAACTATGGCTACACCTTC.

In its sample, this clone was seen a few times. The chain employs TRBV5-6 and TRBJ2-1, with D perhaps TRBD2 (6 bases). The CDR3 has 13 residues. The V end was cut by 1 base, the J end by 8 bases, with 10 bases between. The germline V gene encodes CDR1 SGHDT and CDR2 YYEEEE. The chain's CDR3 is CASSLWRGDEQFF. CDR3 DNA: TGTGCCAGCAGCTTGTGGAGGGGTGATGAGCAGTTCTTC. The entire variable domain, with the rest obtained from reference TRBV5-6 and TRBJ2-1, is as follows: DAGVTQSPTHLIKTRGQQVTLRCSPKSGHDTVSWYQQALGQGPQFIFQYYEEEERQRGNFPDRFSGHQFPNYSSELNVNALLLGDSALYLCASSLWRGDEQFFGPGTRLTVL.

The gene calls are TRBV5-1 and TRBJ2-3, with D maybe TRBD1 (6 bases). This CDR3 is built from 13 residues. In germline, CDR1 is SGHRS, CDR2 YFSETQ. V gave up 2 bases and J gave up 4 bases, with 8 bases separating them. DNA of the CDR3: TGCGCCAGCAGCTTTTCAGGGGCAGATACGCAGTATTTT. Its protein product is CASSFSGADTQYF.

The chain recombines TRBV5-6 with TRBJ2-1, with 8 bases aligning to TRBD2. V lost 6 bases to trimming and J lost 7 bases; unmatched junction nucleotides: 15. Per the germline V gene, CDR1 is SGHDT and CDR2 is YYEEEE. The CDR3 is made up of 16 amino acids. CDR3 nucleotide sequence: TGTGCCAGCACCTACGTGGGGCCGGGGGGGAGGAATGAGCAGTTCTTC. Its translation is CASTYVGPGGRNEQFF.

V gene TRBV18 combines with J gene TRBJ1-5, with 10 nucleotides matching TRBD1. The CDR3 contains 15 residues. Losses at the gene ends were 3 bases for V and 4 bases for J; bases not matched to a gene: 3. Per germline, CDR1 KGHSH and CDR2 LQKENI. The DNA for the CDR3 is TGTGCCAGCTCACCCCGGGACAGGGGTAATCAGCCCCAGCATTTT. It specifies CASSPRDRGNQPQHF.

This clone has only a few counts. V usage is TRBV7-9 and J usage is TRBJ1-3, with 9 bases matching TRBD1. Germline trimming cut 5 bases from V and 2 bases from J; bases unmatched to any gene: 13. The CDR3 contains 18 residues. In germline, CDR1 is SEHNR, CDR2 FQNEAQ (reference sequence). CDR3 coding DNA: TGTGCCAGCAGCCCCCAGTGGGGACAGGGTATGACTGGAAACACCATATATTTT. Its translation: CASSPQWGQGMTGNTIYF.

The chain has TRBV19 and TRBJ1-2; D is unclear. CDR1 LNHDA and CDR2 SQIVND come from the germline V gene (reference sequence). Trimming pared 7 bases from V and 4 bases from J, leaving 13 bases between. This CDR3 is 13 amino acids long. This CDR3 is CASKSSGAYGYTF. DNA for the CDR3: TGTGCCAGTAAATCATCCGGAGCCTATGGCTACACCTTC.

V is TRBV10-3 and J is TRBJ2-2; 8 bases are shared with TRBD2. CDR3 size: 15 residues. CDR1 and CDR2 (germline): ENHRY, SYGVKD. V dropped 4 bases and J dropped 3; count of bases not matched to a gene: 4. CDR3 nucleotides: TGTGCCATCAGTGCCGGGACTAGTGACACCGGGGAGCTGTTTTTT. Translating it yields CAISAGTSDTGELFF.